Sequencing of this T cell receptor beta chain was carried out in a study of cytomegalovirus exposure and HLA in healthy donors. A note on this clone: The antigen remains unidentified.

CDR1 is MGHRA, CDR2 YSYEKL, per germline. Unmatched junction bases numbered 10, after V lost 2 bases and J lost 7 bases. CDR3 length: 15 residues. Profiling relied on immunoSEQ multiplex PCR, and the TCRdb table lists in-frame clones only, not all of them. The sample holds 55,000 to 75,000 clones, just under 95% seen once. Study-level results: Some TCR beta chains (roughly 150 of them) were listed as cytomegalovirus-associated.

The donors were part of the validation cohort of 100 to 150 subjects. That cohort was separate from the first cohort, which comprised 666 subjects. Sequenced input: PBMCs. The chain combines TRBV4-1 with TRBJ1-2; 7 bases fit TRBD1. The receptor comes from a young man in good health and CMV-seropositive. CDR3: CASSQSGQRFGGYTF. In DNA, the CDR3 is TGCGCCAGCAGCCAATCGGGACAGAGGTTTGGTGGCTACACCTTC.